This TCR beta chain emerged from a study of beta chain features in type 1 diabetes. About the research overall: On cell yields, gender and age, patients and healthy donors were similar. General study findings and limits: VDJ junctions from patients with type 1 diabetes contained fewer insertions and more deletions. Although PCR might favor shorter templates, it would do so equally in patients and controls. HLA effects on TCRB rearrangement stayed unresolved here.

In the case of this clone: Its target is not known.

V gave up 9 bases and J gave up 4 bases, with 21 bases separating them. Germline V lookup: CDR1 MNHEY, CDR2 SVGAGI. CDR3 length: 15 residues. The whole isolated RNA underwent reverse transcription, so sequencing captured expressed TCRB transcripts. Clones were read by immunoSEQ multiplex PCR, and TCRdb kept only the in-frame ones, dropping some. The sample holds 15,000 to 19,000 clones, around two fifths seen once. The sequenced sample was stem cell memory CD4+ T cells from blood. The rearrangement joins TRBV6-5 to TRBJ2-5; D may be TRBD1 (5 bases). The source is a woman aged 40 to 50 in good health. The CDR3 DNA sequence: TGTGCCAGTTACCATACTCCCCAGGGAAGAGAGACCCAGTACTTC. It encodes CASYHTPQGRETQYF.